These 21 T cell receptor beta chains came from one sample sequenced in a study of identical twins. TCRdb re-called the 5' RACE reads through MiXCR, storing one row per CDR3 protein. Of hundreds of thousands of distinct CDR3 sequences listed, 5.5% to 6.5% were seen once; the top ten hold around 1.9%. Sequencing input: naive T cells sorted from blood. The receptors were sampled from a man aged 18 to 29 in good health.

V gene TRBV7-2 combines with J gene TRBJ2-7, with 8 bases matching TRBD2. The CDR3 contains 15 residues. CDR1 and CDR2 from the germline V gene are SGHTA and FQGNSA. V gave up 0 bases and J gave up 6 bases; unmatched junction bases: 7. The DNA of the CDR3 is TGTGCCAGCAGCTTAGCGCAGAGCGGGAGTCTCGAGCAGTACTTC. Translating gives CASSLAQSGSLEQYF. Full variable domain (rest looked up from reference TRBV7-2 and TRBJ2-7): GAGVSQSPSNKVTEKGKDVELRCDPISGHTALYWYRQSLGQGLEFLIYFQGNSAPDKSGLPSDRFSAERTGGSVSTLTIQRTQQEDSAVYLCASSLAQSGSLEQYFGPGTRLTVT.

The chain uses TRBV27 and TRBJ2-2, with 11 nucleotides matching TRBD2. V was pared by 6 bases and J by 5 bases, with 8 bases of the junction left unmatched. Germline CDR1 reads MNHEY; CDR2 reads SMNVEV (reference sequence). The CDR3 length is 16 residues. The CDR3 region has the DNA TGTGCCAGCAGGGTAGCGGGAGGGAGTTATACCGGGGAGCTGTTTTTT. It yields the protein CASRVAGGSYTGELFF.

This clonotype was counted between two and nine times. This chain joins TRBV20-1 and TRBJ1-1; D is unclear. V lost 3 bases, J lost 5 bases, and 16 bases lay in between. The CDR3 extends over 14 amino acids. In germline, CDR1 is DFQATT, CDR2 SNEGSKA (reference sequence). CDR3 residues: CSARAGGAVTEAFF. In nucleotides, the CDR3 is TGCAGTGCTAGGGCAGGTGGCGCCGTAACTGAAGCTTTCTTT.

In its sample, this clonotype was seen many times. The chain joins TRBV30 to TRBJ2-5; D is unresolved. V lost 0 bases and J 7 bases, leaving 12 bases between the germline ends. The CDR3 is 13 amino acids. CDR1 is GTSNPN and CDR2 is SVGIG in the germline V gene (reference sequence). CDR3 nucleotide sequence: TGTGCCTGGAGTGTACCCCCTTCGGGGACCCAGTACTTC. Translation gives CAWSVPPSGTQYF.

This clonotype came up many times. The chain has TRBV24-1 and TRBJ2-3, with 8 bases that match TRBD2. The junction had 12 bases not matched to a gene; V was cut back by 1 base and J by 4 bases. CDR1 and CDR2 from the germline V gene are KGHDR and SFDVKD. This CDR3 has 18 residues. CDR3 nucleotide sequence: TGTGCCACCAGTGATTTAAGCGTACGCGGGAGGTCCTCAGATACGCAGTATTTT. It yields the protein CATSDLSVRGRSSDTQYF.

In its sample, this clonotype was seen many times. The chain uses TRBV14 and TRBJ1-4; the D is unclear. Germline CDR1 is SGHDN and CDR2 is FVKESK. With 4 bases removed from V and 10 bases from J, the gap between germline ends came to 13 bases. This CDR3 comprises 13 residues. Here the CDR3 DNA reads TGTGCCAGCAGCCGCCTCGCGAAAGGAAAACTGTTTTTT. Protein: CASSRLAKGKLFF.

This clonotype was picked up a small number of times. CDR3 coding DNA: TGCGCCAGCAGCCCTTCACTCCCCGGGGCCAACGTCCTGACTTTC. Protein product: CASSPSLPGANVLTF. The chain is built from TRBV5-1 and TRBJ2-6; D gene ambiguous. Germline V CDR1 and CDR2: SGHRS, YFSETQ. The CDR3 contains 15 residues. The ends were cut back, 4 bases at V and 4 bases at J, with 12 bases in the middle.

The chain combines TRBV5-1 with TRBJ1-2; TRBD1 agrees at 10 bases. Germline CDR1 SGHRS, CDR2 YFSETQ. With V trimmed by 4 bases and J by 0 bases, 3 bases remained unmatched. The CDR3 is made up of 15 amino acids. In DNA form, the CDR3 reads TGCGCCAGCAGCGACAGGGGGCCTACTAACTATGGCTACACCTTC. Translated, it gives CASSDRGPTNYGYTF.

In this sample, this clonotype turned up a few times. The CDR3 spells CASSLRQAPGANVLTF. The CDR3 DNA is TGCGCCAGCAGCCTAAGACAGGCCCCTGGGGCCAACGTCCTGACTTTC. The chain recombines TRBV5-1 with TRBJ2-6; tentative D call: TRBD1 (6 bases). With 4 bases removed from V and 2 bases from J, the gap between germline ends came to 13 bases. The length of the CDR3 is 16 residues. In germline, CDR1 is SGHRS, CDR2 YFSETQ.

There are many counts of this clonotype. This rearrangement joins TRBV10-3 to TRBJ1-1; D gene ambiguous. In germline, CDR1 is ENHRY, CDR2 SYGVKD. The CDR3 contains 16 residues. Trimming cost V 0 bases and J 1 base, with 12 bases left between them. The CDR3 reads CAISESQRAENTEAFF. The DNA of the CDR3 is TGTGCCATCAGTGAGTCTCAGAGGGCCGAGAACACTGAAGCTTTCTTT.

The chain carries TRBV7-9 and TRBJ1-1; no clear D gene. The length of the CDR3 is 12 residues. CDR1 is SEHNR, CDR2 FQNEAQ, per germline (reference sequence). Trimming removed 1 base from V and 6 bases from J, with 6 bases in between. Here the CDR3 DNA reads TGTGCCAGCAGCTTAGTTGAGGCTGAAGCTTTCTTT. This encodes CASSLVEAEAFF.

In this sample, this clonotype turned up many times. Here the CDR3 DNA reads TGTGCCAGCAGTGTTTACAGGGACACCGGGGAGCTGTTTTTT. As protein: CASSVYRDTGELFF. The V gene is TRBV25-1, the J gene TRBJ2-2; D might be TRBD1 (6 bases). Germline CDR1 is MGHDK and CDR2 is SYGVNS. This CDR3 has 14 amino acids. V was cut by 4 bases and J by 3 bases, with 9 bases left in between.

This clonotype was picked up many times. CDR3: CASSLREYVTDTQYF. The DNA for the CDR3 is TGTGCCAGCAGTTTACGGGAGTATGTCACAGATACGCAGTATTTT. The chain carries TRBV28 and TRBJ2-3; D may be TRBD2 (6 bases). The V gene lost 2 bases and the J gene lost 2 bases, with 11 bases spanning the gap. The CDR3 is 15 residues long. The germline V gene has CDR1 MDHEN and CDR2 SYDVKM.

Many counts were recorded for this clonotype. The chain uses TRBV29-1 and TRBJ2-7; D is unresolved. Germline-derived CDR1 and CDR2 are SQVTM and ANQGSEA. This CDR3 has 10 residues. With 7 bases removed from V and 6 bases from J, the gap between germline ends came to 10 bases. The CDR3 DNA follows: TGCAGCGCCCTAGGTAGCGAGCAGTACTTC. Translated, it gives CSALGSEQYF.

The sample holds many counts of this clonotype. The gene calls are TRBV27 and TRBJ2-3; 8 positions agree with TRBD1. The germline V gene has CDR1 MNHEY and CDR2 SMNVEV (reference sequence). Germline trimming cut 3 bases from V and 6 bases from J; bases unmatched to any gene: 8. The CDR3 totals 15 residues. The CDR3 DNA reads as TGTGCCAGCAGTTTGTCAGGACAGGGAGCTGATACGCAGTATTTT. Protein sequence: CASSLSGQGADTQYF.

This clonotype was recorded at least ten times. The CDR3 coding sequence is TGTGCCACTTTACGCTCGGGGACGCAGGATGGCTACACCTTC. Translated, it gives CATLRSGTQDGYTF. V is TRBV12-3 or TRBV12-4 and J is TRBJ1-2; perhaps TRBD1 as D (5 bases). The V gene lost 10 bases and the J gene lost 6 bases, with 21 bases spanning the gap. This CDR3 spans 14 amino acids.

V and J are TRBV12-3 or TRBV12-4 and TRBJ2-7; the match to TRBD1 covers 9 bases. This CDR3 contains 14 residues. With V trimmed by 10 bases and J by 5 bases, 12 bases remained unmatched. The CDR3 spells CAIGAGTGRNEQYF. DNA for the CDR3: TGTGCCATTGGGGCTGGGACAGGGAGAAACGAGCAGTACTTC.

This clonotype was detected only a few times. This sequence joins TRBV7-9 and TRBJ2-7, with 9 bases that match TRBD2. With 3 bases clipped from V and 0 bases from J, the junction kept 3 bases outside the gene matches. Germline V gene lookup returns CDR1 SEHNR and CDR2 FQNEAQ (reference sequence). CDR3 length equals 15 residues. The CDR3 region has the DNA TGTGCCAGCAGCTTGGCTAGCGGGAACTCCTACGAGCAGTACTTC. Translation: CASSLASGNSYEQYF.

The chain carries TRBV30 and TRBJ2-3; D is ambiguous. The germline CDR1 and CDR2 sequences are GTSNPN and SVGIG (reference sequence). The CDR3 consists of 13 residues. V was shortened by 0 bases and J by 7 bases, with 11 bases between the two germline ends. CDR3 in DNA: TGTGCCTGGAGTGTATTGGGCGGTAATACGCAGTATTTT. It is translated as CAWSVLGGNTQYF. The whole variable domain, remainder taken from reference TRBV30 and TRBJ2-3, is SQTIHQWPATLVQPVGSPLSLECTVEGTSNPNLYWYRQAAGRGLQLLFYSVGIGQISSEVPQNLSASRPQDRQFILSSKKLLLSDSGFYLCAWSVLGGNTQYFGPGTRLTVL.

This clonotype was seen a handful of times. This sequence may be a read error, since a much larger clone differs from it by one base. The J gene is TRBJ2-5, the V gene TRBV12-3 or TRBV12-4; a weak D match, TRBD1 (6 bases). The V end lost 3 bases, the J end lost 5 bases, and 7 bases lay between the germline ends. The CDR3 totals 12 residues. CDR3 sequence reads: CASSFTGETQYF. CDR3 sequence (DNA): TGTGCCAGCAGTTTTACAGGGGAGACCCAGTACTTC.

Many counts were recorded for this clonotype. V and J are TRBV5-1 and TRBJ2-1, with unresolved D. Germline values: CDR1 SGHRS, CDR2 YFSETQ. Trimming pared 3 bases from V and 12 bases from J, leaving 10 bases between. This CDR3 contains 11 residues. CDR3 sequence reads: CASSSSRGQFF. CDR3 nucleotide sequence: TGCGCCAGCAGCTCCTCACGAGGGCAGTTCTTC. The whole variable domain, remainder taken from reference TRBV5-1 and TRBJ2-1, is KAGVTQTPRYLIKTRGQQVTLSCSPISGHRSVSWYQQTPGQGLQFLFEYFSETQRNKGNFPGRFSGRQFSNSRSEMNVSTLELGDSALYLCASSSSRGQFFGPGTRLTVL.